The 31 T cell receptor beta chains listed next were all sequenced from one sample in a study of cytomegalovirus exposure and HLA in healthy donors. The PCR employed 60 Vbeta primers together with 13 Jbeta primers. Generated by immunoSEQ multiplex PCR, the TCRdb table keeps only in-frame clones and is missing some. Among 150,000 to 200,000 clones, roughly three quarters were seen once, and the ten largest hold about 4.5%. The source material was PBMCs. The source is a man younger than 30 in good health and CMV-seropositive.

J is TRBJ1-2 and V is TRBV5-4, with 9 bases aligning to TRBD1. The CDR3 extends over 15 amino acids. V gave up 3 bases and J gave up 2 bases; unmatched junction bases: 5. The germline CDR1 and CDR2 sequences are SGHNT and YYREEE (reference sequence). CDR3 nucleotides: TGTGCCAGCAGCTCAGGACAGGGGCCCAACTATGGCTACACCTTC. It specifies CASSSGQGPNYGYTF.

CDR3 amino acids: CASSLTENTEAFF. As DNA, the CDR3 is TGTGCCAGCAGTCTGACAGAGAACACTGAAGCTTTCTTT. The chain joins TRBV6-4 to TRBJ1-1; tentative D call: TRBD1 (5 bases). The CDR3 consists of 13 residues. The V gene lost 5 bases and the J gene lost 1 base, with 8 bases spanning the gap. Germline V gene sequence: CDR1 MRHNA, CDR2 SNTAGT.

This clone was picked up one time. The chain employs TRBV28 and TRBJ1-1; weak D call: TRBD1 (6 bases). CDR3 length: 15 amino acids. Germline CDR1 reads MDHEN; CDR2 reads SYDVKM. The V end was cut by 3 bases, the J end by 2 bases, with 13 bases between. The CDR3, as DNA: TGTGCCAGCAGTTTTGGGGGGGCGTCTAACACTGAAGCTTTCTTT. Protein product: CASSFGGASNTEAFF.

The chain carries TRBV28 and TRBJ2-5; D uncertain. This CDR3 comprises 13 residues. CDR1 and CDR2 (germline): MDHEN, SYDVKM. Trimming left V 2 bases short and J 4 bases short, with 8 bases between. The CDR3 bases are TGTGCCAGCAGTTTACCCCACGGAGAGACCCAGTACTTC. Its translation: CASSLPHGETQYF.

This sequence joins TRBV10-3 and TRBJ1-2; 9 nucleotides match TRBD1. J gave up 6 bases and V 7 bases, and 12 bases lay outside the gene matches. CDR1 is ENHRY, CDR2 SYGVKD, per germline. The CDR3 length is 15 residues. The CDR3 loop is CAINPNPTGGDGYTF. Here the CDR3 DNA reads TGTGCCATCAACCCGAACCCGACAGGGGGGGATGGCTACACCTTC.

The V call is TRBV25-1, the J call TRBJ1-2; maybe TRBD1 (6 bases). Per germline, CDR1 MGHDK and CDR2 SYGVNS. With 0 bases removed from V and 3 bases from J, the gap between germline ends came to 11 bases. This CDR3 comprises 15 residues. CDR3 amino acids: CASSEYLTGYYGYTF. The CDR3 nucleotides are TGTGCCAGCAGTGAATACCTGACAGGTTACTATGGCTACACCTTC.

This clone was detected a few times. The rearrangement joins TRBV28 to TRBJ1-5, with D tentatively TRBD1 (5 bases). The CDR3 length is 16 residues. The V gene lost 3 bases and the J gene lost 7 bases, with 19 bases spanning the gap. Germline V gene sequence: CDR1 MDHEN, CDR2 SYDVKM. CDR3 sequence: CASSLSGRGYRQPQHF. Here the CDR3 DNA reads TGTGCCAGCAGTTTGAGTGGGAGGGGATACAGACAGCCCCAGCATTTT.

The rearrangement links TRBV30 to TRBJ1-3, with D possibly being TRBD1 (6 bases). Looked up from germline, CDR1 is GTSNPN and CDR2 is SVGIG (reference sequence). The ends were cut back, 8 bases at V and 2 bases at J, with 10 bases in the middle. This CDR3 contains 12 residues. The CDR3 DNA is TGTGCCAGCTACAGGGCTGGAAACACCATATATTTT. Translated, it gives CASYRAGNTIYF.

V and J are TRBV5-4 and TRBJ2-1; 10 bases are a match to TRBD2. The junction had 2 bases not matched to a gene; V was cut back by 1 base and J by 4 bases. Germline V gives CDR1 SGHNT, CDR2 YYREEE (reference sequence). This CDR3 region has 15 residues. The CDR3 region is CASSLRSGRYNEQFF. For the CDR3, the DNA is TGTGCCAGCAGCTTGCGTAGCGGGAGGTACAATGAGCAGTTCTTC.

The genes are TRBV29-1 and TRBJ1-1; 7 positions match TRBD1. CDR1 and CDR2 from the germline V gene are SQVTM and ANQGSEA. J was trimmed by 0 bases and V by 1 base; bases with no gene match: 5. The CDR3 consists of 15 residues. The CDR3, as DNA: TGCAGCGTTGAAGTGGGACAGAGTATGAACACTGAAGCTTTCTTT. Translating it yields CSVEVGQSMNTEAFF. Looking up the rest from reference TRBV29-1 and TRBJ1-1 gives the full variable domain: SAVISQKPSRDICQRGTSLTIQCQVDSQVTMMFWYRQQPGQSLTLIATANQGSEATYESGFVIDKFPISRPNLTFSTLTVSNMSPEDSSIYLCSVEVGQSMNTEAFFGQGTRLTVV.

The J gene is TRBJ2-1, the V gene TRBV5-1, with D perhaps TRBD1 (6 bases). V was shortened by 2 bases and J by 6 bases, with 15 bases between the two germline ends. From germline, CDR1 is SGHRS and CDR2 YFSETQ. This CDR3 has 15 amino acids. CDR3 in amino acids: CASSFPPDSPNEQFF. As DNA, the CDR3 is TGCGCCAGCAGCTTCCCCCCGGACAGTCCCAATGAGCAGTTCTTC. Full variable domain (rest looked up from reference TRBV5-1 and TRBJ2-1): KAGVTQTPRYLIKTRGQQVTLSCSPISGHRSVSWYQQTPGQGLQFLFEYFSETQRNKGNFPGRFSGRQFSNSRSEMNVSTLELGDSALYLCASSFPPDSPNEQFFGPGTRLTVL.

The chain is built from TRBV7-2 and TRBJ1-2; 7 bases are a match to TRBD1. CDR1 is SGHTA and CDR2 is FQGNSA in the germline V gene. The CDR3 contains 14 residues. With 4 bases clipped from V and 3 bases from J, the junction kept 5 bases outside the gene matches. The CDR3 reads CASSSVGTDYGYTF. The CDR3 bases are TGTGCCAGCAGCTCGGTTGGGACAGACTATGGCTACACCTTC. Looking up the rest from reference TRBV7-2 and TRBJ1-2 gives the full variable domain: GAGVSQSPSNKVTEKGKDVELRCDPISGHTALYWYRQSLGQGLEFLIYFQGNSAPDKSGLPSDRFSAERTGGSVSTLTIQRTQQEDSAVYLCASSSVGTDYGYTFGSGTRLTVV.

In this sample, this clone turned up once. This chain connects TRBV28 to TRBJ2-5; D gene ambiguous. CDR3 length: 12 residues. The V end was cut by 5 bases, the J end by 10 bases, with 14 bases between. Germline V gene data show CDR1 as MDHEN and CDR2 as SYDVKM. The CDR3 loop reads CASSVAGFDQYF. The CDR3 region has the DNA TGTGCCAGCAGTGTGGCAGGCTTTGACCAGTACTTC.

CDR3 nucleotides: TGTGCCAGCAGCGCCCGGGACAACACAGATACGCAGTATTTT. It specifies CASSARDNTDTQYF. The chain links TRBV7-3 to TRBJ2-3; possibly TRBD1 for D (6 bases). Trimming took off 5 bases at V and 2 bases at J, with 11 bases between the two ends. This CDR3 region has 14 residues. Germline CDR1 reads SGHTA; CDR2 reads FQGTGA. Complete variable domain (other parts from reference TRBV7-3 and TRBJ2-3): GAGVSQTPSNKVTEKGKYVELRCDPISGHTALYWYRQSLGQGPEFLIYFQGTGAADDSGLPNDRFFAVRPEGSVSTLKIQRTERGDSAVYLCASSARDNTDTQYFGPGTRLTVL.

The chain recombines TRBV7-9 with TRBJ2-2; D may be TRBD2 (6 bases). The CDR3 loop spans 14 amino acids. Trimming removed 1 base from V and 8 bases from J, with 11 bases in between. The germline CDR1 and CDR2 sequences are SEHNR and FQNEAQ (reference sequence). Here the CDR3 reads CASSLGRGLGELFF. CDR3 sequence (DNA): TGTGCCAGCAGCTTAGGACGGGGACTTGGGGAGCTGTTTTTT.

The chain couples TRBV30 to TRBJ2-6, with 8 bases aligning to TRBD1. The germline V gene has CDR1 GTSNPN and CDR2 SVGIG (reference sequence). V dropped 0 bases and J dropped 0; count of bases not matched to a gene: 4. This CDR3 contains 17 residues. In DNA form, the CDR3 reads TGTGCCTGGAGTGTGACAGGGGAATTCTCTGGGGCCAACGTCCTGACTTTC. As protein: CAWSVTGEFSGANVLTF.

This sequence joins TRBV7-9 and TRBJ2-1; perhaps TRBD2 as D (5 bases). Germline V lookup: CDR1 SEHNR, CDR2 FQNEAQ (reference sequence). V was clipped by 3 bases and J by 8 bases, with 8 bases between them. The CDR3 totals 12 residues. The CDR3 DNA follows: TGTGCCAGCAGCTTTAGCGACTATGAGCAGTTCTTC. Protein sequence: CASSFSDYEQFF. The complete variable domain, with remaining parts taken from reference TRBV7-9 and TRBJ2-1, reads DTGVSQNPRHKITKRGQNVTFRCDPISEHNRLYWYRQTLGQGPEFLTYFQNEAQLEKSRLLSDRFSAERPKGSFSTLEIQRTEQGDSAMYLCASSFSDYEQFFGPGTRLTVL.

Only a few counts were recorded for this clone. The CDR3: CASSLGTGGETQYF. In DNA form, the CDR3 reads TGTGCCAGCAGCTTGGGGACAGGGGGGGAGACCCAGTACTTC. The chain has TRBV5-4 and TRBJ2-5; 10 bases map to TRBD1. V shed 0 bases, J shed 5 bases, and the junction held 1 base outside the gene matches. The germline gives CDR1 SGHNT, CDR2 YYREEE (reference sequence). This CDR3 spans 14 amino acids. Looking up the rest from reference TRBV5-4 and TRBJ2-5 gives the full variable domain: ETGVTQSPTHLIKTRGQQVTLRCSSQSGHNTVSWYQQALGQGPQFIFQYYREEENGRGNFPPRFSGLQFPNYSSELNVNALELDDSALYLCASSLGTGGETQYFGPGTRLLVL.

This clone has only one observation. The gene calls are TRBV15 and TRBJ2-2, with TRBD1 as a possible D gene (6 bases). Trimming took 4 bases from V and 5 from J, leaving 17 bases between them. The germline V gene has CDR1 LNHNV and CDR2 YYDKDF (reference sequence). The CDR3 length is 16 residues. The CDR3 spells CATSIGPAGETGELFF. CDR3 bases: TGTGCCACCAGCATCGGACCGGCAGGGGAGACCGGGGAGCTGTTTTTT. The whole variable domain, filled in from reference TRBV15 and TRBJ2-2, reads DAMVIQNPRYQVTQFGKPVTLSCSQTLNHNVMYWYQQKSSQAPKLLFHYYDKDFNNEADTPDNFQSRRPNTSFCFLDIRSPGLGDTAMYLCATSIGPAGETGELFFGEGSRLTVL.

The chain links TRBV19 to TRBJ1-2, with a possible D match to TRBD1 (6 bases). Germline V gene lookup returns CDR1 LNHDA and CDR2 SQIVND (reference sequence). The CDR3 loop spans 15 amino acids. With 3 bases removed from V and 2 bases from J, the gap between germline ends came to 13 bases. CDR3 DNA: TGTGCCAGTAGTATTCGGACAGCGGACAACTATGGCTACACCTTC. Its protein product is CASSIRTADNYGYTF.

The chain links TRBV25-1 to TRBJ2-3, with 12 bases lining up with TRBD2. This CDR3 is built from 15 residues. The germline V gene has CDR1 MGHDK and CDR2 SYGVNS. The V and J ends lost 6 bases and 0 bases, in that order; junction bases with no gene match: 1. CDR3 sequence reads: CASRTSGGSTDTQYF. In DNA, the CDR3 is TGTGCCAGCAGGACTAGCGGGGGCAGCACAGATACGCAGTATTTT.

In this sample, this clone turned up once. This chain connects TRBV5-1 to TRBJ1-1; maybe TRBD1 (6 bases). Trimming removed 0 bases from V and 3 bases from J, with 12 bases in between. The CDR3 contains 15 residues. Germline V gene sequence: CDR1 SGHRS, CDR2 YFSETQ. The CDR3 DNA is TGCGCCAGCAGCTTGGTTGGCAGGGGCGACACTGAAGCTTTCTTT. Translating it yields CASSLVGRGDTEAFF.

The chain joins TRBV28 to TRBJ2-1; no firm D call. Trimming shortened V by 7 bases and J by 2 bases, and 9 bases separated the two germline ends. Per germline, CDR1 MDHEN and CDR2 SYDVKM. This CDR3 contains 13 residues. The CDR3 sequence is CASTSQTYNEQFF. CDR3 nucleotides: TGTGCCAGCACCAGTCAGACCTACAATGAGCAGTTCTTC.

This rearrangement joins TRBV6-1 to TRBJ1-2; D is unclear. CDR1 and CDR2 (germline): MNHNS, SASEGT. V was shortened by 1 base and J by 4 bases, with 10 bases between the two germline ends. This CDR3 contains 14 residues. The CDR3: CASSEGAAIYGYTF. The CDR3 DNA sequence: TGTGCCAGCAGTGAAGGTGCGGCGATCTATGGCTACACCTTC.

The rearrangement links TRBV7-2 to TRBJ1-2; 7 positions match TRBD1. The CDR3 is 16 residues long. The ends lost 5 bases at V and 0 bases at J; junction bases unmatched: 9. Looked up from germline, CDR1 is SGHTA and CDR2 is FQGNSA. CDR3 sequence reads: CASSPRQGLANYGYTF. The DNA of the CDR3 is TGTGCCAGCAGCCCGCGACAGGGCCTAGCTAACTATGGCTACACCTTC.

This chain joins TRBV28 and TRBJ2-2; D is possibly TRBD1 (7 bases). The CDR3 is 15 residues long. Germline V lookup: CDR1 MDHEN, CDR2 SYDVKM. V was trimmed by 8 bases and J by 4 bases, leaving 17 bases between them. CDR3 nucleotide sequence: TGTGCCAGCGAAACCGGGACAGCGGGCACCGGGGAGCTGTTTTTT. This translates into CASETGTAGTGELFF.

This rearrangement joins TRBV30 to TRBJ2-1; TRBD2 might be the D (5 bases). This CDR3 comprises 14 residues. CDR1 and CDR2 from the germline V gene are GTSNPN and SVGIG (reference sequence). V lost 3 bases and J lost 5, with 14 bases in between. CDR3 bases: TGTGCCTGGAGCCGCCTTAGCGTCCACAATGAGCAGTTCTTC. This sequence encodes CAWSRLSVHNEQFF.

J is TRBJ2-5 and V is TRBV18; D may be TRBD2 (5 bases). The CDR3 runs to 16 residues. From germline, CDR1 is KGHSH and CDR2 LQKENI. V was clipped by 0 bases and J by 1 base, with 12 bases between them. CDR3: CASSPPREWGQETQYF. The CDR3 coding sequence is TGTGCCAGCTCACCACCGAGGGAGTGGGGCCAAGAGACCCAGTACTTC.

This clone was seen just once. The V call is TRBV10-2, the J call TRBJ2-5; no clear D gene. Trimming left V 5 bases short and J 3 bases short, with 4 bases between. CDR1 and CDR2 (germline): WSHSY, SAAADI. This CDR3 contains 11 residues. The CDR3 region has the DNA TGCGCCAGCAGTCCGGAAGAGACCCAGTACTTC. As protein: CASSPEETQYF.

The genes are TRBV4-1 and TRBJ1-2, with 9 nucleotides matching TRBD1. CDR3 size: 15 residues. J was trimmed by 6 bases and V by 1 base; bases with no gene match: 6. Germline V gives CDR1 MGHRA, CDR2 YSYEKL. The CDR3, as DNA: TGCGCCAGCAGCCAAGGGCCGGGACAGGGTGATGGCTACACCTTC. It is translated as CASSQGPGQGDGYTF.

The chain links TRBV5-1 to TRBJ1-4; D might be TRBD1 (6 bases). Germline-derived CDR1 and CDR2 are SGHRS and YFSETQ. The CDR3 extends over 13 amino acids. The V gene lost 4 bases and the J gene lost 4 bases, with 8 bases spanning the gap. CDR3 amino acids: CASSLDSNEKLFF. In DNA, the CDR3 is TGCGCCAGCAGCCTGGACAGTAATGAAAAACTGTTTTTT.